The present TCR beta chain was sequenced within a study of T cells in Graves' hyperthyroidism and ophthalmopathy. Findings of the study overall: The model foresaw ophthalmopathy a median around seven months prior to onset.

Ophthalmopathy patients had moderate-to-severe active disease, CAS ≥3, NOSPECS ≥4, and disease duration under 3 months. This clonotype was counted ten times or more. The antigen is undetermined. There were TCR beta CDR3 regions amplified from RNA transcripts. The TCR CDR3 was amplified in a first-round RT-PCR using the HTBI primer set. TCRdb reprocessed the multiplex PCR reads via MiXCR and lists one record per CDR3 protein. The sample yields around 610,000 distinct CDR3 sequences, under 15% seen once. V lost 2 bases, J lost 0 bases, and 1 base lay in between. Germline values: CDR1 MNHEY, CDR2 SVGAGI. The CDR3 totals 13 residues.

Sample: blood. The V and J genes are TRBV6-5 and TRBJ2-2; no clear D gene. This TCR was recovered from a woman in her 40s with Graves' ophthalmopathy. The chain's CDR3 is CASSYANTGELFF. CDR3 DNA: TGTGCCAGCAGTTACGCGAACACCGGGGAGCTGTTTTTT.